A single sample is the source of the 30 T cell receptor beta chains below, sequenced in a study of T cells in Graves' hyperthyroidism and ophthalmopathy. Authors of the study amplified TCR beta CDR3 regions from RNA transcripts. TCR CDR3 regions were first amplified by RT-PCR with HTBI primers. TCRdb reprocessed the multiplex PCR reads with MiXCR, giving one entry per CDR3 protein. The sample records around 240,000 distinct CDR3 sequences, roughly 14% being singletons. Specimen: blood. The origin of the receptors is a woman between 35 and 50 years old with Graves' hyperthyroidism that later progressed to Graves' ophthalmopathy.

This clonotype was counted many times. The gene calls are TRBV2 and TRBJ2-7, with D uncertain. Germline V gives CDR1 SNHLY, CDR2 FYNNEI. V shed 6 bases and J shed 1 base, with 13 bases lying between them. The CDR3 has 14 residues. CDR3 in DNA: TGTGCCAGCAGACTGACCGGCTCGTCCTACGAGCAGTACTTC. Encoded protein: CASRLTGSSYEQYF.

The gene calls are TRBV27 and TRBJ1-1; D unresolved. V dropped 6 bases and J dropped 2 bases, with 7 bases sitting between them. Germline CDR1 is MNHEY and CDR2 is SMNVEV (reference sequence). There are 12 residues in the CDR3. The CDR3 region is CASRAFNTEAFF. The CDR3 bases are TGTGCCAGCAGGGCTTTTAACACTGAAGCTTTCTTT.

About this clonotype itself: A much larger clone differs by one base, so this may be a read error. V is TRBV2 and J is TRBJ2-1, with 10 nucleotides matching TRBD2. Germline assignment: CDR1 SNHLY and CDR2 FYNNEI. V trimming: 6 bases; J trimming: 14 bases; junction bases outside the gene matches: 7. The CDR3 contains 12 residues. The CDR3, as DNA: TGTGCCAGCAGGGGACTAGCGCGAGGCAAGTTCTTC. Translation: CASRGLARGKFF.

The rearrangement links TRBV4-2 to TRBJ2-7; no definite D call. Between the trimmed V and J ends, which lost 0 bases and 6 bases, there was a span of 9 bases. The CDR3 totals 13 residues. Per germline, CDR1 LGHNA and CDR2 YNFKEQ. The CDR3, as DNA: TGTGCCAGCAGCCAAGAGGTTTTCTCCGAGCAGTACTTC. Translating gives CASSQEVFSEQYF.

This clonotype was detected many times. The chain combines TRBV9 with TRBJ2-7, with TRBD1 identical over 7 bases. V gave up 5 bases and J gave up 6 bases; unmatched junction bases: 2. Germline lookup yields CDR1 SGDLS and CDR2 YYNGEE. The CDR3 has 11 amino acids. CDR3 in amino acids: CASRRDSEQYF. The CDR3 nucleotides read TGTGCCAGCAGGAGGGACAGCGAGCAGTACTTC.

This clonotype was counted only a few times. The chain combines TRBV20-1 with TRBJ1-1, with D possibly TRBD1 on 5 matching bases. The CDR3 is 15 amino acids. V was clipped by 3 bases and J by 6 bases, with 20 bases between them. Germline assignment: CDR1 DFQATT and CDR2 SNEGSKA (reference sequence). The CDR3 nucleotides read TGCAGTGCTAGGGCCCGGGGGGGTGTGGGTGCTGAAGCTTTCTTT. It specifies CSARARGGVGAEAFF.

The chain has TRBV5-5 and TRBJ2-5, with 8 bases that match TRBD2. The CDR3 consists of 20 residues. After removal of 0 bases from V and 8 bases from J, the junction contained 24 bases not matched to a gene. The V gene's germline CDR1 is SGHKS and CDR2 YYEKEE (reference sequence). The CDR3 here is CASSLAAAHGTSGSTGTQYF. The CDR3, as DNA: TGTGCCAGCAGCTTGGCGGCAGCCCATGGTACTAGCGGTAGCACGGGTACCCAGTACTTC.

The chain is built from TRBV6-5 and TRBJ2-1; D is possibly TRBD1 or TRBD2 (5 bases each). V lost 4 bases to trimming and J lost 8 bases, with 12 bases between them. Germline CDR1 is MNHEY and CDR2 is SVGAGI. The CDR3 consists of 13 residues. The CDR3 loop is CASSFQRDDEQFF. The CDR3 nucleotides read TGTGCCAGCAGTTTTCAACGGGACGATGAGCAGTTCTTC.

This clonotype was recorded at least ten times. This chain connects TRBV2 to TRBJ2-7; 12 bases match TRBD1. Per germline, CDR1 SNHLY and CDR2 FYNNEI. The CDR3 is 14 residues long. V was clipped by 6 bases and J by 7 bases; unmatched bases: 7. The CDR3 loop is CASRPGQGAWEQYF. CDR3 sequence (DNA): TGTGCCAGCAGGCCGGGACAGGGGGCATGGGAGCAGTACTTC. Drawing the rest from reference TRBV2 and TRBJ2-7, the complete variable domain is EPEVTQTPSHQVTQMGQEVILRCVPISNHLYFYWYRQILGQKVEFLVSFYNNEISEKSEIFDDQFSVERPDGSNFTLKIRSTKLEDSAMYFCASRPGQGAWEQYFGPGTRLTVT.

This clonotype appeared many times. The rearrangement links TRBV28 to TRBJ2-1; TRBD2 matches at 12 bases. J gave up 0 bases and V 2 bases, and 8 bases lay outside the gene matches. Per germline, CDR1 MDHEN and CDR2 SYDVKM. The CDR3 is made up of 19 amino acids. The CDR3 here is CASSLALAGGPYSYNEQFF. DNA for the CDR3: TGTGCCAGCAGTTTAGCCCTAGCGGGAGGGCCGTACTCCTACAATGAGCAGTTCTTC.

In this sample, this clonotype turned up many times. This rearrangement joins TRBV7-8 to TRBJ1-5; D remains ambiguous. Trimming took off 5 bases at V and 2 bases at J, with 13 bases between the two ends. This CDR3 contains 15 residues. CDR1 SGHVS and CDR2 FQNEAQ come from the germline V gene. The CDR3 DNA reads TGTGCCAGCAGCCCGGAGGGTTGGGGCAATCAGCCCCAGCATTTT. Translating gives CASSPEGWGNQPQHF. Full variable domain (rest looked up from reference TRBV7-8 and TRBJ1-5): GAGVSQSPRYKVAKRGQDVALRCDPISGHVSLFWYQQALGQGPEFLTYFQNEAQLDKSGLPSDRFFAERPEGSVSTLKIQRTQQEDSAVYLCASSPEGWGNQPQHFGDGTRLSIL.

The V gene is TRBV11-2, the J gene TRBJ2-1; possible D gene TRBD2, 5 bases. CDR1 SGHAT and CDR2 FQNNGV come from the germline V gene. The CDR3 consists of 13 residues. Trimming took 5 bases from V and 3 from J, leaving 8 bases between them. The CDR3 DNA is TGTGCCAGCAGCGCAGACTACTACAATGAGCAGTTCTTC. Translated, it gives CASSADYYNEQFF.

Ten or more counts support this clonotype. This chain uses TRBV5-1 with TRBJ2-3, with 7 nucleotides matching TRBD2. CDR3 length: 15 amino acids. Per the germline V gene, CDR1 is SGHRS and CDR2 is YFSETQ. V shed 0 bases, J shed 1 base, and the junction held 2 bases outside the gene matches. The CDR3 DNA follows: TGCGCCAGCAGCTTGGCAGCGGGACGCACAGATACGCAGTATTTT. This encodes CASSLAAGRTDTQYF.

This clonotype was recorded at least ten times. The chain uses TRBV5-1 and TRBJ2-3; 8 nucleotides match TRBD2. The V gene end was trimmed by 2 bases and the J gene end by 3 bases; junction bases not matched to a gene: 8. Germline V gene lookup returns CDR1 SGHRS and CDR2 YFSETQ. The CDR3 runs to 16 residues. The CDR3 protein is CASSFNSGEGTDTQYF. In nucleotides, the CDR3 is TGCGCCAGCAGCTTCAATAGCGGGGAGGGTACAGATACGCAGTATTTT.

This clonotype has ten or more counts. The genes are TRBV6-1 and TRBJ1-4; a weak D match, TRBD1 (5 bases). Germline lookup yields CDR1 MNHNS and CDR2 SASEGT. Deletions cut 0 bases from V and 4 bases from J, with 9 bases between. CDR3 length: 15 amino acids. The CDR3 sequence is CASSEAAGHNEKLFF. CDR3 sequence (DNA): TGTGCCAGCAGTGAAGCGGCAGGGCATAATGAAAAACTGTTTTTT.

This clonotype has a count of ten or more. The V and J genes are TRBV2 and TRBJ1-4, with D perhaps TRBD1 (5 bases). The length of the CDR3 is 13 residues. Germline V gene sequence: CDR1 SNHLY, CDR2 FYNNEI. The V end was cut by 5 bases, the J end by 11 bases, with 15 bases between. The CDR3, as DNA: TGTGCCAGCAGTTGGGACCGCGAGGGGAAACTGTTTTTT. Residues: CASSWDREGKLFF.

A word on this clonotype: This may be a read error: a much more frequent sequence differs by one nucleotide. Here the CDR3 omits its conserved ending phenylalanine or tryptophan, so a read error is the likely source. The CDR3 DNA reads TGCAGCGTCGTACAGGGTAACAATGAAAAACTGTTTTAT. Protein product: CSVVQGNNEKLFY. The V call is TRBV29-1, the J call TRBJ1-4; tentatively, D is TRBD1 (6 bases). Trimming removed 6 bases from V and 5 bases from J, with 13 bases in between. Germline values: CDR1 SQVTM, CDR2 ANQGSEA. This CDR3 has 13 residues.

This clonotype was recorded once. The rearrangement joins TRBV6-2 or TRBV6-3 to TRBJ1-6; D uncertain. Germline loops: CDR1 MNHEY, CDR2 SVGEGT. Trimming shortened V by 0 bases and J by 5 bases, and 11 bases separated the two germline ends. This CDR3 comprises 16 residues. Written as DNA, the CDR3 is TGTGCCAGCAGTTACTCGAAGAACAGCCATAATTCACCCCTCCACTTT. It yields the protein CASSYSKNSHNSPLHF.

The rearrangement links TRBV2 to TRBJ2-3; D is perhaps TRBD1 or TRBD2 (5 bases each). This CDR3 is built from 15 residues. Trimming shortened V by 2 bases and J by 1 base, and 10 bases separated the two germline ends. Per the germline V gene, CDR1 is SNHLY and CDR2 is FYNNEI. CDR3 DNA sequence: TGTGCCAGCAGTGAATGGGGGATTGGCACAGATACGCAGTATTTT. Encoded protein: CASSEWGIGTDTQYF.

This chain uses TRBV6-1 with TRBJ2-7; 10 bases line up with TRBD1. V lost 2 bases and J lost 3; bases outside the gene matches: 4. The CDR3 loop spans 15 amino acids. Germline V gene sequence: CDR1 MNHNS, CDR2 SASEGT. CDR3 nucleotides: TGTGCCAGCAGTGAACCTCGGACAGGGGGCTACGAGCAGTACTTC. Translated: CASSEPRTGGYEQYF.

This clonotype was detected many times. The V and J genes are TRBV2 and TRBJ2-3; 10 positions match TRBD2. The CDR3 contains 17 residues. Trimming took 6 bases from V and 1 from J; bases not matched to a gene: 10. In germline, CDR1 is SNHLY, CDR2 FYNNEI. The CDR3 DNA sequence: TGTGCCAGCAGGAAGGGCGGGCTAGCGGGAGGCACAGATACGCAGTATTTT. Protein product: CASRKGGLAGGTDTQYF.

On this clonotype: The germline gene is not matched at one end of the junction; a read error may be the cause. The CDR3 loop is CSTRDSRPQPQHF. The CDR3 bases are TGCAGTACTAGAGATTCCAGGCCACAGCCCCAGCATTTT. V usage is TRBV20-1 and J usage is TRBJ1-5; D remains unclear. CDR1 and CDR2 (germline): DFQATT, SNEGSKA (reference sequence). This CDR3 spans 13 amino acids.

At least ten counts were recorded for this clonotype. CDR3 region: CASNPRGAGVYEQYF. In nucleotides, the CDR3 is TGTGCCAGCAACCCCCGTGGGGCGGGAGTTTACGAGCAGTACTTC. V and J are TRBV28 and TRBJ2-7; 7 nucleotides align to TRBD2. Germline CDR1 and CDR2: MDHEN and SYDVKM. The CDR3 runs 15 residues. The V gene end was trimmed by 7 bases and the J gene end by 4 bases; junction bases not matched to a gene: 13.

This clonotype was picked up many times. The gene calls are TRBV4-1 and TRBJ2-7; D remains ambiguous. This CDR3 is 13 amino acids long. The V end lost 0 bases, the J end lost 7 bases, and 10 bases lay between the germline ends. CDR1 and CDR2 (germline): MGHRA, YSYEKL. The CDR3 reads CASSQDRLGEQYF. CDR3 DNA: TGCGCCAGCAGCCAAGATAGGCTGGGGGAGCAGTACTTC.

CDR3 protein: CASRRREGGNEQFF. The DNA of the CDR3 is TGTGCCAGCAGGAGGAGGGAGGGTGGCAATGAGCAGTTCTTC. V is TRBV2 and J is TRBJ2-1, with 7 bases lining up with TRBD2. This CDR3 comprises 14 residues. Germline assignment: CDR1 SNHLY and CDR2 FYNNEI. V dropped 6 bases and J dropped 6; count of bases not matched to a gene: 8.

This clonotype was recorded at least ten times. The genes are TRBV27 and TRBJ1-4; D ambiguous. CDR1 and CDR2 (germline): MNHEY, SMNVEV (reference sequence). V lost 7 bases, J lost 4 bases, and 16 bases lay in between. The CDR3 has 15 residues. The CDR3 region is CASTIPTPLNEKLFF. The CDR3 bases are TGTGCCAGCACCATTCCGACACCCCTTAATGAAAAACTGTTTTTT.

The table lists this clonotype with many counts. J is TRBJ1-3 and V is TRBV6-8; the match to TRBD1 covers 10 bases. The CDR3 covers 17 residues. CDR1 and CDR2 (germline): MNHGY, SAAAGT. V trimming: 7 bases; J trimming: 2 bases; junction bases outside the gene matches: 11. The DNA of the CDR3 is TGTGCCAGCACGTGGGACAGGGGAACGGGGACTGGAAACACCATATATTTT. This codes for CASTWDRGTGTGNTIYF.

This clonotype was seen many times. V usage is TRBV27 and J usage is TRBJ2-7; 7 nucleotides align to TRBD2. In germline, CDR1 is MNHEY, CDR2 SMNVEV (reference sequence). The ends lost 2 bases at V and 1 base at J; junction bases unmatched: 2. The CDR3 has 14 amino acids. In nucleotides, the CDR3 is TGTGCCAGCAGTTTACTAGCGGCATCCTACGAGCAGTACTTC. Residues: CASSLLAASYEQYF.

The chain combines TRBV29-1 with TRBJ2-2; no reliable D call. CDR1 and CDR2 from the germline V gene are SQVTM and ANQGSEA. Trimming pared 3 bases from V and 0 bases from J, leaving 11 bases between. The CDR3 sequence is 15 residues long. CDR3 sequence (DNA): TGCAGCGTTGAGGACGGTGCGGCGAACACCGGGGAGCTGTTTTTT. It is translated as CSVEDGAANTGELFF.

The table lists this clonotype with many counts. The chain joins TRBV27 to TRBJ2-7, with D maybe TRBD2 (6 bases). Germline CDR1 reads MNHEY; CDR2 reads SMNVEV (reference sequence). Trimming left V 6 bases short and J 7 bases short, with 16 bases between. CDR3 length equals 13 residues. The CDR3 DNA sequence: TGTGCCAGCAGCAGACTAGGGGCTAGAGAGCAGTACTTC. Translated, it gives CASSRLGAREQYF.